The 8 T cell receptor beta chains given below trace back to one sample, sequenced in a study of T cells in Graves' hyperthyroidism and ophthalmopathy. Amplification of TCR beta CDR3 regions was performed using RNA transcripts as template. The study used the HTBI primer set for a first-round RT-PCR of the TCR CDR3. TCRdb itself ran the multiplex PCR reads through MiXCR, one entry per CDR3 protein. The repertoire holds roughly 98,000 distinct CDR3 sequences, with around 37% as singletons. Sequenced input: peripheral blood or thyroid tissue (not recorded which). These receptor sequences come from a woman aged 25 to 39 with Graves' hyperthyroidism.

This clonotype appeared once. The V gene is TRBV9, the J gene TRBJ2-7, with TRBD1 matching 9 bases. This CDR3 comprises 15 residues. Per germline, CDR1 SGDLS and CDR2 YYNGEE. The ends lost 3 bases at V and 3 bases at J; junction bases unmatched: 7. Here the CDR3 reads CASSAVGTGNYEQYF. DNA for the CDR3: TGTGCCAGCAGCGCAGTCGGGACAGGGAACTACGAGCAGTACTTC.

This clonotype was detected ten times or more. The rearrangement links TRBV28 to TRBJ2-5; D not certain. Germline CDR1 MDHEN, CDR2 SYDVKM. This CDR3 has 13 residues. V lost 5 bases, J lost 3 bases, and 10 bases lay in between. The CDR3: CASSRDTEETQYF. CDR3 nucleotides: TGTGCCAGCAGTCGAGACACCGAAGAGACCCAGTACTTC.

This chain joins TRBV10-3 and TRBJ2-7; perhaps TRBD2 as D (5 bases). This CDR3 comprises 11 residues. From germline, CDR1 is ENHRY and CDR2 SYGVKD. Trimming took off 9 bases at V and 2 bases at J, with 8 bases between the two ends. The CDR3 coding sequence is TGTGCCATAGCGGTAGCCTACGAGCAGTACTTC. Translated, it gives CAIAVAYEQYF.

This clonotype was recorded many times. V gene TRBV27 combines with J gene TRBJ1-1; tentative D call: TRBD1 (5 bases). Trimming removed 5 bases from V and 1 base from J, with 8 bases in between. The germline CDR1 and CDR2 sequences are MNHEY and SMNVEV (reference sequence). The CDR3 consists of 13 residues. The CDR3 DNA sequence: TGTGCCAGCAGTAAGGGGTGGAACACTGAAGCTTTCTTT. Translation gives CASSKGWNTEAFF.

Ten or more counts support this clonotype. The chain joins TRBV5-6 to TRBJ2-7; unclear D gene. Trimming pared 4 bases from V and 4 bases from J, leaving 9 bases between. CDR1 and CDR2 from the germline V gene are SGHDT and YYEEEE. CDR3 length equals 12 residues. CDR3 nucleotide sequence: TGTGCCAGCAGCCACCTTGGATACGAGCAGTACTTC. Protein product: CASSHLGYEQYF.

This clonotype was seen more than once but under ten times. The CDR3 DNA reads TGTGCCAGTAGTCGAAAGGATACGCAGTATTTT. It specifies CASSRKDTQYF. The chain has TRBV19 and TRBJ2-3; D uncertain. Germline lookup yields CDR1 LNHDA and CDR2 SQIVND (reference sequence). Trimming took off 5 bases at V and 6 bases at J, with 6 bases between the two ends. CDR3 length: 11 amino acids.

Ten or more counts support this clonotype. The gene calls are TRBV9 and TRBJ1-4; D uncertain. V lost 0 bases and J 6 bases, leaving 9 bases between the germline ends. The CDR3 extends over 14 amino acids. Per germline, CDR1 SGDLS and CDR2 YYNGEE. The CDR3 region is CASSVGGLDEKLFF. CDR3 coding DNA: TGTGCCAGCAGCGTAGGAGGGCTGGATGAAAAACTGTTTTTT.

As to this clonotype: Germline and junction disagree at one end, which may indicate a read error. The gene calls are TRBV13 and TRBJ2-6; a possible D gene is TRBD1 (6 bases). This CDR3 spans 12 amino acids. The V gene's germline CDR1 is PRHDT and CDR2 FYEKMQ (reference sequence). For the CDR3, the DNA is TGTGCCAGCAGCGGACAGCTGAACACTGAAGCTTTC. Encoded protein: CASSGQLNTEAF.